Detailed here is one TCR beta chain. Its specificity is unknown. The data were taken from a study of early stage breast cancer tumors. Whole-study context: Among around 12 ER+/PR+/HER2- tumors, eight were ductal, four lobular.

The data were produced by immunoSEQ multiplex PCR, yet TCRdb's version contains in-frame clones alone and is incomplete. This sample yields more than 15,000 clones, of which over 70% are seen a single time; more than 1.5% belongs to the top ten. Whole-study results and caveats: In most of the 16 patients, blood comparison separated tumor from normal breast.

The sample taken for sequencing was blood. This clonotype originated in a person between 70 and 80 years old with breast cancer.

This CDR3 is CASSQPGASSYEQYF. The CDR3 DNA reads as TGTGCCAGCAGCCAACCAGGGGCGAGCTCCTACGAGCAGTACTTC. The chain has TRBV16 and TRBJ2-7; D may be TRBD1 (6 bases). Trimming shortened V by 2 bases and J by 0 bases, and 11 bases separated the two germline ends. The CDR3 contains 15 residues. Germline V gene data show CDR1 as KGHSY and CDR2 as FQNENV.